The 3 T cell receptor beta chains listed next were all sequenced from one sample in a study of control samples from healthy donors and cancer patients. Profiling relied on immunoSEQ multiplex PCR, and the TCRdb table lists in-frame clones only, not all of them. There are over 150,000 clones in the sample; 90% to 95% occur only once, and about 1.4% lies in the top ten. Input material: blood. These receptors all stem from a woman aged 18-29 years in good health.

This chain uses TRBV3-1 (or the pseudogene TRBV3-2) with TRBJ2-7; 13 nucleotides line up with TRBD2. CDR3 length equals 17 residues. Germline CDR1 reads LGHDT; CDR2 reads YNNKEL (reference sequence). J lost 4 bases, V lost 5 bases, and 11 bases had no gene match. The CDR3 sequence is CASSARLAGGVPYEQYF. As DNA, the CDR3 is TGTGCCAGCAGCGCCCGACTAGCGGGAGGAGTTCCGTACGAGCAGTACTTC.

This clone came up once. V is TRBV7-9 and J is TRBJ1-3; TRBD1 matches at 8 bases. The CDR3 contains 16 residues. The V and J ends lost 3 bases and 4 bases, in that order; junction bases with no gene match: 8. From germline, CDR1 is SEHNR and CDR2 FQNEAQ (reference sequence). CDR3 in DNA: TGTGCCAGCAGCTTTCTATCAGGGGGCGAAGGAAACACCATATATTTT. Translating gives CASSFLSGGEGNTIYF. The full variable domain, its missing parts supplied by reference TRBV7-9 and TRBJ1-3, is DTGVSQNPRHKITKRGQNVTFRCDPISEHNRLYWYRQTLGQGPEFLTYFQNEAQLEKSRLLSDRFSAERPKGSFSTLEIQRTEQGDSAMYLCASSFLSGGEGNTIYFGEGSWLTVV.

This clone turned up a few times. The chain is built from TRBV9 and TRBJ1-6; D gene ambiguous. V was clipped by 3 bases and J by 4 bases, with 11 bases between them. Per the germline V gene, CDR1 is SGDLS and CDR2 is YYNGEE. CDR3 length: 15 amino acids. The CDR3 region is CASSDPTEYNSPLHF. CDR3 DNA sequence: TGTGCCAGCAGCGATCCGACGGAGTATAATTCACCCCTCCACTTT. The full variable domain, its missing parts supplied by reference TRBV9 and TRBJ1-6, is DSGVTQTPKHLITATGQRVTLRCSPRSGDLSVYWYQQSLDQGLQFLIQYYNGEERAKGNILERFSAQQFPDLHSELNLSSLELGDSALYFCASSDPTEYNSPLHFGNGTRLTVT.